The present T cell receptor beta chain was sequenced within a study of blood T cells in healthy people across ages. On this clonotype: The antigen is unknown.

The study's findings and limits: TCR beta diversity per million T cells fell roughly linearly with age. Diversity was higher, and naive CD4+ cells more numerous, in long-lived donors than in aged donors.

Each sample used at least 6 million PBMCs. A second roughly 7 to 12 cycle PCR used barcoded and J-beta primers. TCRdb fed the 5' RACE reads into MiXCR, producing one record per CDR3 protein. The data show approximately 1,700,000 distinct CDR3 sequences, approximately 39% seen once. Sequencing was performed on blood. The clonotype was recovered from a human donor in good health.

The chain's CDR3 is CSVRASPGAGELFF. The CDR3 nucleotides are TGCAGCGTTAGGGCCAGCCCCGGCGCCGGGGAGCTGTTTTTT. The chain has TRBV29-1 and TRBJ2-2; D is ambiguous. The CDR3 extends over 14 amino acids. With 5 bases removed from V and 6 bases from J, the gap between germline ends came to 16 bases. Germline V gives CDR1 SQVTM, CDR2 ANQGSEA.